These T cell receptor beta chains were read from a single sample in a study of vaccination effects on CD4 cells after COVID-19. These TCRs' antigens remain unknown. Measured with immunoSEQ multiplex PCR; TCRdb has only the in-frame clones, and not every one. Of 27,000 or so clones in the sample, under 75% were seen once. The sequenced sample was CD4+ T cells from PBMCs cultured with SARS-CoV-2 spike peptides, obtained before COVID-19 vaccination. The origin of the receptors is a human donor who received a COVID-19 vaccine. Both conserved end residues are part of each CDR3. The D gene is left open where the match is weak. Some rows have no size entry. The others give once, few or many, or a class for an expanded clone.

clone size	V gene	J gene	D gene	CDR3 DNA	CDR3 protein
-	TRBV11-3	TRBJ2-7	-	TGTGCCAGCAGCTTAGGGGGTGGTGAGCAGTACTTC	CASSLGGGEQYF
-	TRBV6-4	TRBJ2-7	-	TGTGCCAGCAGTTCCCCGGGGGTCTACGAGCAGTACTTC	CASSSPGVYEQYF
-	TRBV11-1	TRBJ2-5	TRBD2	TGTGCCAGCAGCTCCGGACTAGGCGGGGAGACCCAGTACTTC	CASSSGLGGETQYF
-	TRBV24-1	TRBJ2-7	-	TGTGCCACCAGTGGGTCAGGGAGCTCCTACGAGCAGTACTTC	CATSGSGSSYEQYF
-	TRBV19	TRBJ1-2	TRBD1	TGTGCCAGTACCACGGGCAGGGGGCAATGGGGCTACACCTTC	CASTTGRGQWGYTF
-	TRBV3-1/TRBV3-2	TRBJ2-1	-	TGTGCCAGCAGCCAATATCGGAGTGAGCAGTTCTTC	CASSQYRSEQFF
few	TRBV5-1	TRBJ2-1	TRBD1	TGCGCCAGCAGCATGTCGGACAGGGGCCTGCAGTTCTTC	CASSMSDRGLQFF
-	TRBV18	TRBJ2-7	-	TGTGCCAGCTCACCCTCCGACGAGCAGTACTTC	CASSPSDEQYF
-	TRBV3-1/TRBV3-2	TRBJ2-5	-	TGTGCCAGCAGCCAGAACGGGGGGCCGGGGGAGACCCAGTACTTC	CASSQNGGPGETQYF
-	TRBV5-1	TRBJ2-6	TRBD1	TGCGCCAGCAGCTGGGAGACAGGGTCTCTCTCTGGGGCCAACGTCCTGACTTTC	CASSWETGSLSGANVLTF
few	TRBV14	TRBJ1-3	-	TGTGCCAGCAGCCCCCAGACAGTCTCTGGAAACACCATATATTTT	CASSPQTVSGNTIYF
once	TRBV5-1	TRBJ1-1	-	TGCGCCAGCGCAGGGACGGTGAACACTGAAGCTTTCTTT	CASAGTVNTEAFF
-	TRBV5-1	TRBJ2-7	TRBD2	TGCGCCAGCACCCCAGGGACTAGCGGCTACGAGCAGTACTTC	CASTPGTSGYEQYF
-	TRBV5-1	TRBJ2-7	-	TGCGCCAGCAGCTTGGGCCCCGGTAACTCCTACGAGCAGTACTTC	CASSLGPGNSYEQYF
-	TRBV5-1	TRBJ1-3	-	TGCGCCAGCAGCTTGGTTCCCTCTGGAAACACCATATATTTT	CASSLVPSGNTIYF
few	TRBV27	TRBJ1-4	-	TGTGCCAGCAGTTCTCCGGGGACCGTTAATGAAAAACTGTTTTTT	CASSSPGTVNEKLFF
-	TRBV2	TRBJ1-5	-	TGTGCCAGCAGTGACGTAGGGGGGAGCAATCAGCCCCAGCATTTT	CASSDVGGSNQPQHF